This entry lists 21 T cell receptor beta chains sequenced from one sample in a study of T cells in Graves' hyperthyroidism and ophthalmopathy. RNA transcripts gave rise to amplified TCR beta CDR3 regions. During a first-round RT-PCR of the TCR CDR3, the HTBI primer set was used. TCRdb re-called the multiplex PCR reads through MiXCR, storing one row per CDR3 protein. Of hundreds of thousands of distinct CDR3 sequences in the sample, about 15% are singletons; the top ten hold around a quarter. Specimen: blood. The receptor set was obtained from a woman under 30 with Graves' hyperthyroidism that later progressed to Graves' ophthalmopathy.

This clonotype was recorded at least ten times. The chain uses TRBV28 and TRBJ1-2; possible D gene TRBD1, 5 bases. The CDR3 has 14 residues. V was pared by 2 bases and J by 4 bases, with 11 bases between. Germline lookup yields CDR1 MDHEN and CDR2 SYDVKM. DNA for the CDR3: TGTGCCAGCAGTTTAAGGGGTCAGGCCTATGGCTACACCTTC. This sequence encodes CASSLRGQAYGYTF.

This clonotype was seen a handful of times. The chain recombines TRBV5-5 with TRBJ2-5; 7 bases agree with TRBD2. The germline gives CDR1 SGHKS, CDR2 YYEKEE (reference sequence). The CDR3 has 15 residues. Losses at the gene ends were 4 bases for V and 4 bases for J; bases not matched to a gene: 10. The CDR3 here is CASSPETWGGETQYF. CDR3 DNA: TGTGCCAGCAGCCCGGAGACTTGGGGGGGAGAGACCCAGTACTTC.

The rearrangement links TRBV29-1 to TRBJ2-7; 9 bases are shared with TRBD1. Germline CDR1 is SQVTM and CDR2 is ANQGSEA. The CDR3 is made up of 13 amino acids. V gave up 6 bases and J gave up 0 bases; unmatched junction bases: 3. This CDR3 reads CSVGTGSSYEQYF. The CDR3, as DNA: TGCAGCGTGGGGACAGGGAGCTCCTACGAGCAGTACTTC.

This clonotype was counted many times. The chain couples TRBV7-3 to TRBJ2-7; 8 bases line up with TRBD1. Looked up from germline, CDR1 is SGHTA and CDR2 is FQGTGA. There are 15 residues in the CDR3. With V trimmed by 0 bases and J by 3 bases, 4 bases remained unmatched. The CDR3 is CASSLTGTGFYEQYF. As DNA, the CDR3 is TGTGCCAGCAGCTTAACTGGGACAGGCTTCTACGAGCAGTACTTC.

This clonotype was counted between two and nine times. This chain joins TRBV6-1 and TRBJ2-2, with 7 bases identical to TRBD2. V lost 4 bases to trimming and J lost 4 bases; unmatched junction nucleotides: 9. This CDR3 has 16 amino acids. Germline CDR1 and CDR2: MNHNS and SASEGT. The CDR3 here is CASSVSWTSSTGELFF. The CDR3 nucleotides are TGTGCCAGCAGTGTCTCATGGACTAGTTCCACCGGGGAGCTGTTTTTT.

This clonotype was detected only a few times. The V and J genes are TRBV6-1 and TRBJ2-2; D is perhaps TRBD2 (5 bases). The CDR3 contains 13 residues. CDR1 is MNHNS, CDR2 SASEGT, per germline. Trimming removed 8 bases at V and 5 bases at J, with 12 bases between. CDR3 coding DNA: TGTGCCAGCCCAACCAGACTAACCGGGGAGCTGTTTTTT. It encodes CASPTRLTGELFF.

The gene calls are TRBV2 and TRBJ2-3; a weak D match, TRBD2 (6 bases). The CDR3 is made up of 15 amino acids. V lost 8 bases, J lost 2 bases, and 17 bases lay in between. Germline CDR1 SNHLY, CDR2 FYNNEI. This chain's CDR3 is CASRRTRGNTDTQYF. The CDR3 DNA reads as TGTGCCAGCCGACGGACTCGCGGGAACACAGATACGCAGTATTTT.

This clonotype was detected ten times or more. The CDR3 DNA follows: TGCGCCAGCAGCTATACAGGGGGATTAAACGAGCAGTACTTC. This sequence encodes CASSYTGGLNEQYF. The rearrangement uses TRBV5-1 and TRBJ2-7, with 8 bases fitting TRBD1. The V segment lost 3 bases and the J segment 5 bases; nucleotides outside the gene matches: 7. Germline V CDR1 and CDR2: SGHRS, YFSETQ. The CDR3 totals 14 residues. Full variable domain (rest looked up from reference TRBV5-1 and TRBJ2-7): KAGVTQTPRYLIKTRGQQVTLSCSPISGHRSVSWYQQTPGQGLQFLFEYFSETQRNKGNFPGRFSGRQFSNSRSEMNVSTLELGDSALYLCASSYTGGLNEQYFGPGTRLTVT.

This clonotype has just one count. The rearrangement uses TRBV20-1 and TRBJ2-7; 9 bases are shared with TRBD2. Germline V gene data show CDR1 as DFQATT and CDR2 as SNEGSKA (reference sequence). J was trimmed by 6 bases and V by 2 bases; bases with no gene match: 11. This CDR3 region has 15 residues. The CDR3 DNA reads as TGCAGTGCTAGAAACGGTAGCGGGAGCTTGGCCGAGCAGTACTTC. Its protein product is CSARNGSGSLAEQYF.

This clonotype came up a few times. V is TRBV27 and J is TRBJ2-5; D is ambiguous. Germline CDR1 and CDR2: MNHEY and SMNVEV (reference sequence). V shed 5 bases and J shed 4 bases, with 17 bases lying between them. This CDR3 is 15 amino acids long. CDR3 residues: CASSLRVGVRETQYF. For the CDR3, the DNA is TGTGCCAGCAGTCTCCGAGTTGGGGTAAGAGAGACCCAGTACTTC.

This clonotype was recorded many times. The chain combines TRBV7-9 with TRBJ2-5; D uncertain. The CDR3 contains 14 residues. The V gene's germline CDR1 is SEHNR and CDR2 FQNEAQ (reference sequence). V was shortened by 1 base and J by 5 bases, with 11 bases between the two germline ends. The CDR3, as DNA: TGTGCCAGCAGCTTAGGGGCCCTAATCGAGACCCAGTACTTC. It encodes CASSLGALIETQYF. Drawing the rest from reference TRBV7-9 and TRBJ2-5, the complete variable domain is DTGVSQNPRHKITKRGQNVTFRCDPISEHNRLYWYRQTLGQGPEFLTYFQNEAQLEKSRLLSDRFSAERPKGSFSTLEIQRTEQGDSAMYLCASSLGALIETQYFGPGTRLLVL.

There are many counts of this clonotype. The V and J genes are TRBV12-3 or TRBV12-4 and TRBJ1-2, with TRBD1 as a possible D gene (5 bases). V lost 1 base to trimming and J lost 0 bases, with 9 bases between them. CDR3 length equals 15 residues. The chain's CDR3 is CASSLGGVANYGYTF. The CDR3 DNA reads TGTGCCAGCAGTTTAGGGGGGGTGGCTAACTATGGCTACACCTTC.

V usage is TRBV7-4 and J usage is TRBJ2-2; the D gene is possibly TRBD1 (6 bases). Trimming stripped 2 bases from V and 7 bases from J, with 20 bases between. Germline V gene data show CDR1 as SGHVT and CDR2 as SQSDAQ. This CDR3 region has 17 residues. In nucleotides, the CDR3 is TGTGCCAGCAGCTTACCAACAGGGACCCCAACCGGCGGGGAGCTGTTTTTT. Amino acid sequence: CASSLPTGTPTGGELFF.

This clonotype was counted between two and nine times. V gene TRBV20-1 combines with J gene TRBJ1-6, with D unresolved. This CDR3 spans 18 amino acids. The V end lost 1 base, the J end lost 0 bases, and 16 bases lay between the germline ends. Germline lookup yields CDR1 DFQATT and CDR2 SNEGSKA (reference sequence). The CDR3 bases are TGCAGTGCTAGAGGGAGCATCATAAAGAGCTCCTATAATTCACCCCTCCACTTT. Protein sequence: CSARGSIIKSSYNSPLHF.

This clonotype was counted at least ten times. The rearrangement links TRBV6-1 to TRBJ2-5; 7 bases are a match to TRBD2. The germline gives CDR1 MNHNS, CDR2 SASEGT. With V trimmed by 6 bases and J by 5 bases, 12 bases remained unmatched. The CDR3 spans 15 residues. CDR3 amino acids: CASSSGLSVFETQYF. Written as DNA, the CDR3 is TGTGCCAGCAGCTCGGGACTATCAGTTTTCGAGACCCAGTACTTC.

On this clonotype itself: A clone one base away is much larger, so this may be a read error. The genes are TRBV20-1 and TRBJ2-7, with 9 bases fitting TRBD2. The CDR3 is made up of 17 amino acids. Per the germline V gene, CDR1 is DFQATT and CDR2 is SNEGSKA (reference sequence). The CDR3 bases are TGCAGAGCTACGATCCGACAGCTGACTAGCGGAACCTACGAGCAGTACTTC. It is translated as CRATIRQLTSGTYEQYF.

This clonotype came up many times. The chain couples TRBV6-1 to TRBJ2-7, with 7 bases identical to TRBD2. The CDR3 extends over 15 amino acids. Trimming took 5 bases from V and 0 from J; bases not matched to a gene: 7. The germline gives CDR1 MNHNS, CDR2 SASEGT. As DNA, the CDR3 is TGTGCCAGCAGTCGGGGGGACGGCCGCTCCTACGAGCAGTACTTC. Protein: CASSRGDGRSYEQYF.

The chain employs TRBV27 and TRBJ2-1, with 8 bases fitting TRBD2. V shed 3 bases, J shed 2 bases, and the junction held 9 bases outside the gene matches. Germline V lookup: CDR1 MNHEY, CDR2 SMNVEV (reference sequence). The CDR3 is 17 residues long. The CDR3 loop is CASSLKWSSGPYNEQFF. DNA for the CDR3: TGTGCCAGCAGTTTGAAGTGGTCTAGCGGGCCCTACAATGAGCAGTTCTTC.

This clonotype was counted many times. The rearrangement links TRBV28 to TRBJ2-7; 9 positions match TRBD2. This CDR3 has 16 amino acids. Looked up from germline, CDR1 is MDHEN and CDR2 is SYDVKM. The V segment lost 8 bases and the J segment 0 bases; nucleotides outside the gene matches: 11. This CDR3 reads CASVSTPSGNSYEQYF. The CDR3 DNA reads TGTGCCAGCGTGTCGACCCCTAGCGGGAACTCCTACGAGCAGTACTTC.

This clonotype was observed at least ten times. The V and J genes are TRBV2 and TRBJ2-1, with 10 nucleotides matching TRBD2. The germline gives CDR1 SNHLY, CDR2 FYNNEI. V lost 7 bases, J lost 2 bases, and 5 bases stayed unmatched. The CDR3 runs 15 residues. In DNA, the CDR3 is TGTGCCAGCAAGTCTGGACTAGCGGCCTACAATGAGCAGTTCTTC. Translated, it gives CASKSGLAAYNEQFF.

This clonotype came up many times. The rearrangement joins TRBV5-1 to TRBJ1-2, with 9 bases matching TRBD1. The J segment lost 8 bases and the V segment lost 3 bases, leaving 14 bases of the junction unmatched. In germline, CDR1 is SGHRS, CDR2 YFSETQ. This CDR3 is 16 amino acids long. The CDR3 region is CASSSIAPGQGFGYTF. The CDR3 DNA reads as TGCGCCAGCAGCTCGATAGCGCCGGGACAGGGCTTCGGCTACACCTTC.